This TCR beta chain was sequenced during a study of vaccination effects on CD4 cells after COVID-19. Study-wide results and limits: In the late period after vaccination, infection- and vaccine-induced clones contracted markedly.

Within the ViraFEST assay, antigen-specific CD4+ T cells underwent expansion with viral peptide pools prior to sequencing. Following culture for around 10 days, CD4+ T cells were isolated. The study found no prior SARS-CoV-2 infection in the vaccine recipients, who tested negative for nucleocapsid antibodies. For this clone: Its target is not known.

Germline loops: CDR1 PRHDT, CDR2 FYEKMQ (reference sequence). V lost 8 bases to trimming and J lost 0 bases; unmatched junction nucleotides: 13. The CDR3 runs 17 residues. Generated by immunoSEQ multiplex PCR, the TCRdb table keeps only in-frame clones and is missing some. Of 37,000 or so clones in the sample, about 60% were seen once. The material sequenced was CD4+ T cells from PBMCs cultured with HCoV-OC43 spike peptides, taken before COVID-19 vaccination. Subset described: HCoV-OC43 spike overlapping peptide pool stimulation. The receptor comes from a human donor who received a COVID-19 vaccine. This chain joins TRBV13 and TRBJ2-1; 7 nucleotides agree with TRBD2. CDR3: CASSAASGPSSYNEQFF. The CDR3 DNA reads TGTGCCAGCTCGGCGGCTAGCGGCCCGAGCTCCTACAATGAGCAGTTCTTC.